Listed below are T cell receptor beta chains from one sample, sequenced in a study of T cells in Graves' hyperthyroidism and ophthalmopathy. TCRdb reanalysed the multiplex PCR reads using MiXCR and keeps one entry per CDR3 protein. The sample consists of hundreds of thousands of distinct CDR3 sequences, 20% of them appearing once. The material sequenced was blood. These receptors all stem from a man younger than 45 with Graves' ophthalmopathy. CDR3s include the opening cysteine and the closing phenylalanine or tryptophan. Fields, in order: V gene, clone size, D gene, J gene, CDR3 DNA, CDR3 protein. The D gene is left open where the match is weak. Some rows mark clone size as missing; the rest say once, few, many or name a class of expanded clone.

>TRBV7-9|many|-|TRBJ1-1
TGTGCCAGCAGCTTCCCCTATTCCACTGAAGCTTTCTTT
CASSFPYSTEAFF
>TRBV15|few|TRBD1|TRBJ1-5
TGTGCCACCCGGACAGGGAATCAGCCCCAGCATTTT
CATRTGNQPQHF
>TRBV30|-|TRBD2|TRBJ2-4
TGTGCCTGGTCGCCGGGGGGTCTGGGCAAAAACATTCAGTACTTC
CAWSPGGLGKNIQYF
>TRBV6-2/TRBV6-3|-|-|TRBJ1-1
TGTGCCAGCAGGAAACCGGGGATAGTAGGCACTGAAGCTTTCTTT
CASRKPGIVGTEAFF
>TRBV15|-|TRBD2|TRBJ2-7
TGTGCCACCAGCACTAGCGGGGGCTTCTCCTACGAGCAGTACTTC
CATSTSGGFSYEQYF
>TRBV5-1|-|-|TRBJ2-7
TGCGCCAGCACACAGGACGAACCCCCTTTCTACGAGCAGTACTTC
CASTQDEPPFYEQYF
>TRBV3-1|many|-|TRBJ2-3
TGTGCCAGCAGCCTCGGGAGACACACAGATACGCAGTATTTT
CASSLGRHTDTQYF
>TRBV4-1|few|TRBD2|TRBJ2-7
TGCGCCAGCAGCCCAATCGGGACTAGCGGGAGTTACGAGCAGTACTTC
CASSPIGTSGSYEQYF
>TRBV20-1|few|-|TRBJ2-5
TGCAGTGCCAAAGAAAAGTACCGGGACTCCCGATACTTC
CSAKEKYRDSRYF
>TRBV3-1|many|-|TRBJ2-5
TGTGCCAGCAGCCACGGAACGGAGGGGCCCGAAGAGACCCAGTACTTC
CASSHGTEGPEETQYF
>TRBV6-1|-|-|TRBJ1-3
TGTGCCAGCAGTTCTGACCGCTTCTCTGGAAACACCATATATTTT
CASSSDRFSGNTIYF
>TRBV6-1|few|-|TRBJ1-5
TGTGCCAGCGAGAGGGATGGCAATCAGCCCCAGCATTTT
CASERDGNQPQHF
>TRBV7-2|many|-|TRBJ2-7
TGTGCCAGCAGCTTGGGTGACGTCTACGAGCAGTACTTC
CASSLGDVYEQYF
>TRBV20-1|-|-|TRBJ1-3
TGCAGTGCTAGAGTTACAGATCGAAACACCATATATTTT
CSARVTDRNTIYF
>TRBV28|many|-|TRBJ1-5
TGTGCCAGCAGTTCAGCTACAGGGACCCATCAGCCCCAGCATTTT
CASSSATGTHQPQHF
>TRBV28|many|TRBD1|TRBJ2-7
TGTGCCAGCAGTTCCTTTTCGACAGGGCGGTTCTACGAGCAGTACTTC
CASSSFSTGRFYEQYF
>TRBV27|-|TRBD2|TRBJ2-1
TGTGCCAGCACACTAGCGGGAGCGAATGAGCAGTTCTTC
CASTLAGANEQFF
>TRBV7-3|many|-|TRBJ2-5
TGTGCCAGCAGCTTAACAGGGCAGACACACCAAGAGACCCAGTACTTC
CASSLTGQTHQETQYF
>TRBV13|medium-sized|-|TRBJ2-2
TGTGCCAGCAGCCCATGGGAGACCGGGGAGCTGTTTTTT
CASSPWETGELFF
>TRBV7-9|-|TRBD2|TRBJ2-2
TGTGCCAGCAGCCCTGGGGCTAGCGGCACCGGGGAGCTGTTTTTT
CASSPGASGTGELFF
>TRBV28|many|TRBD1|TRBJ2-2
TGTGCCAGCAGTACCCCGGGACAGGGGTATACCGGGGAGCTGTTTTTT
CASSTPGQGYTGELFF
>TRBV12-3/TRBV12-4|few|TRBD1|TRBJ2-3
TGTGCCAGCACTATCGGGACAGGGGTTTCAGATACGCAGTATTTT
CASTIGTGVSDTQYF
>TRBV11-2|many|-|TRBJ2-1
TGTGCCAGCAGCTTCCGCCTACAGGCTCGAGAGGATGAGCAGTTCTTC
CASSFRLQAREDEQFF
>TRBV5-4|few|TRBD2|TRBJ2-1
TGTGCCAGCAGCTTGAGAGCGGGAGCGGGGAATGAGCAGTTCTTC
CASSLRAGAGNEQFF
>TRBV6-2/TRBV6-3|few|TRBD2|TRBJ2-3
TGTGCCAGCAGTTACTCTCCGACTAGCGGATCCACAGATACGCAGTATTTT
CASSYSPTSGSTDTQYF
>TRBV7-9|-|-|TRBJ1-3
TGTGCCAGCAGCTTATTACCAGGGTTCTCTGGAAACACCATATATTTT
CASSLLPGFSGNTIYF
>TRBV28|many|-|TRBJ1-1
TGTGCCAGCAGACTAGGGGTGAACACTGAAGCTTTCTTT
CASRLGVNTEAFF
>TRBV27|-|TRBD1|TRBJ2-4
TGTGCCGGCAGTCCCTCCGACAGGGGGAAAAACATTCAGTACTTC
CAGSPSDRGKNIQYF
>TRBV20-1|few|-|TRBJ2-1
TGCAGTGCCCCCTCTATGGCGGCTGGTGACAATGAGCAGTTCTTC
CSAPSMAAGDNEQFF
>TRBV7-9|few|TRBD1|TRBJ2-5
TGTGCCAGCGGCGACAGGGCTCAGGGAAGTTCGGAGACCCAGTACTTC
CASGDRAQGSSETQYF
>TRBV20-1|many|-|TRBJ1-1
TGCAGTGCCAGAGAACCCCGTCAGGCCACTGAAGCTTTCTTT
CSAREPRQATEAFF
>TRBV7-8|-|-|TRBJ2-1
TGTGCCAGCAGCACACACCTCAATGAGCAGTTCTTC
CASSTHLNEQFF
>TRBV20-1|few|TRBD1|TRBJ1-6
TGCAGTGCTAGTGAGGGACAGGGGCTGAATTCACCCCTCCACTTT
CSASEGQGLNSPLHF
>TRBV7-9|few|TRBD1|TRBJ2-5
TGTGCCAGCAGCTTTAATCCAGGGGGCTCAGAGACCCAGTACTTC
CASSFNPGGSETQYF
>TRBV12-3/TRBV12-4|many|-|TRBJ2-1
TGTGCCAGCAGCTTTGTGGAGGGAGGCTATGAGCAGTTCTTC
CASSFVEGGYEQFF
>TRBV11-3|few|TRBD2|TRBJ2-2
TGTGCCAGCAGGCTCCCTGTGACTAGCTCCGGGGTTACCGGGGAGCTGTTTTTT
CASRLPVTSSGVTGELFF
>TRBV7-2|-|-|TRBJ1-5
TGTGCCAGCAGCCTTATCAGGGATCAGCCCCAGCATTTT
CASSLIRDQPQHF
>TRBV9|few|TRBD1|TRBJ2-1
TGTGCCAGCATCCCAACCGGGACAGGGCCCAATGAGCAGTTCTTC
CASIPTGTGPNEQFF